This T cell receptor (beta chain) was obtained from a study of blood T cell repertoires in COVID-19. Study in general: Nucleic acid was either cDNA or gDNA, and it came from T cells, B-cell-depleted T cells, or PBMCs.

In the authors' workflow: Using reference gene primer amplification, nucleated cell counts were estimated. The table came from immunoSEQ multiplex PCR; TCRdb's copy has only in-frame clones and leaves some out. That table gives V, J and clone size, and the DNA gave D and trimming. The sample holds a few hundred thousand clones, more than 85% seen once. The germline V gene has CDR1 MNHEY and CDR2 SVGAGI. After removal of 0 bases from V and 5 bases from J, the junction contained 7 bases not matched to a gene. The CDR3 has 16 residues. Either two negative PCRs, clearance, or symptom resolution qualified Cohort 3 donors as recovered.

This chain joins TRBV6-5 and TRBJ2-1; TRBD2 matches 7 bases. The TCR originated in a woman in her thirties who had recovered from COVID-19. The source material was PBMCs or T cells enriched from blood (not recorded which). In DNA, the CDR3 is TGTGCCAGCAGTTACTCGTACAGCGGGAAGAACAATGAGCAGTTCTTC. This codes for CASSYSYSGKNNEQFF.